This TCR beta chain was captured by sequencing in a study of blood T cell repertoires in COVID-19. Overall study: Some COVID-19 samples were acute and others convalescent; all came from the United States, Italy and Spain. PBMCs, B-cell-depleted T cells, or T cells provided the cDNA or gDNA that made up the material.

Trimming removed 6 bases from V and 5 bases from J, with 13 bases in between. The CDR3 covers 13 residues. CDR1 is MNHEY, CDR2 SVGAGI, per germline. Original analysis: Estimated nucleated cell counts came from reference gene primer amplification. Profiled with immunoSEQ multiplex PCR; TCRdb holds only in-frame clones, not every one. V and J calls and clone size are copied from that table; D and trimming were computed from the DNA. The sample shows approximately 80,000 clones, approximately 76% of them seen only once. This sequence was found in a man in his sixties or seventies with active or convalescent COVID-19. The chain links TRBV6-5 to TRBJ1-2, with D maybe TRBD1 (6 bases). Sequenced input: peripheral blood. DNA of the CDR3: TGTGCCAGCAGCCCCGACAGGATTTATGGCTACACCTTC. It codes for CASSPDRIYGYTF.